This T cell receptor (beta chain) comes out of a study of cytomegalovirus exposure and HLA in healthy donors. Study-wide findings and caveats: Diagnosis of cytomegalovirus status made by the classifier reportedly showed high specificity and sensitivity. Altogether, 164 TCR beta chains were recorded as cytomegalovirus-associated. While the bulk of TCR sequences proved rare, some public TCRs turned up in many donors.

The donors belonged to the 120-subject validation cohort, separate from the roughly 700-subject first cohort. On this clone itself: Its antigen is still unknown.

Trimming stripped 3 bases from V and 7 bases from J, with 7 bases between. The germline V gene encodes CDR1 MDHEN and CDR2 SYDVKM. The CDR3 spans 12 residues. Sequencing used immunoSEQ multiplex PCR; TCRdb keeps in-frame clones, though not all of them. The repertoire consists of around 240,000 clones, with 85% to 90% occurring once and the leading ten covering 0.35% to 0.45%. Sequencing used PBMCs. The chain couples TRBV28 to TRBJ2-1, with unresolved D. The sequence derives from a woman aged 18-29 years in good health and CMV-seronegative. CDR3 bases: TGTGCCAGCAGTTTTAGCTCAAATGAGCAGTTCTTC. This codes for CASSFSSNEQFF.